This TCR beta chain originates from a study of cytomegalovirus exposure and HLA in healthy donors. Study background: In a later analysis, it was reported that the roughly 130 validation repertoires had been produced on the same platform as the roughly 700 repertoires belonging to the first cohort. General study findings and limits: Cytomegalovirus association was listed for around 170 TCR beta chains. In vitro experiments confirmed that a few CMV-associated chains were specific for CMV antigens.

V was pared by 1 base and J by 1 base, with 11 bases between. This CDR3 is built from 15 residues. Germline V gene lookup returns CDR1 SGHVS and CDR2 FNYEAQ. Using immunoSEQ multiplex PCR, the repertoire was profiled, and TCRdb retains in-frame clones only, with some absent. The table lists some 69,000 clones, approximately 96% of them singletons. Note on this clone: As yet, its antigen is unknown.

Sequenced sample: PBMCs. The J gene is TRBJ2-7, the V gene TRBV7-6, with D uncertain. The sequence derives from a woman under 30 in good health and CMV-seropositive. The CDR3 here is CASSLDEARSYEQYF. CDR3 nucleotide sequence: TGTGCCAGCAGCTTAGATGAGGCGCGGTCCTACGAGCAGTACTTC.